The clone carrying this T cell receptor beta chain came up a few times. Template switching created a universal primer site, and the cDNA included unique molecular identifiers. TCRdb processed the 5' RACE reads anew with MiXCR; each CDR3 protein has one entry. The sample lists 500,000 or so distinct CDR3 sequences, about 20% seen once, with around 0.9% in the top ten. This sample is part of a study of identical twins. The germline CDR1 and CDR2 sequences are SGHAT and FQNNGV. Between the trimmed V and J ends, which lost 8 bases and 7 bases, there was a span of 18 bases. The CDR3 length is 14 residues. The same data also contributed to another study, on T cells expressing NK-cell markers. That source notes: HCMV seropositivity characterized seven of the eight sequenced donors, and seronegativity one.

The TCR originated in a woman aged 18 to 35 in good health. The material sequenced was CD4+ T cells sorted from blood. The chain has TRBV11-2 and TRBJ2-1, with no clear D. This CDR3 reads CASAGSRPSNEQFF. The CDR3 DNA follows: TGTGCCAGCGCCGGGTCTAGACCATCTAATGAGCAGTTCTTC.